This TCR beta chain emerged from a study of T cell repertoires in cytomegalovirus infection. The CDR3 spans 12 residues. Germline assignment: CDR1 SGHTA and CDR2 FQGNSA. The V gene lost 3 bases and the J gene lost 10 bases, with 12 bases spanning the gap. This clonotype was recorded at least ten times. TCRdb re-called the reads with MiXCR, one entry per CDR3 protein. The data hold about 200,000 distinct CDR3 sequences, with roughly 9.8% observed a single time. This sequence originates from a human donor in good health (CMV status not recorded). Some clones in this sample may be carry-over from other donors' samples. The chain has TRBV7-2 and TRBJ1-2, with D perhaps matching TRBD1 (6 bases). Sequencing was carried out using PBMCs. CDR3 bases: TGTGCCAGCAGCTTTGTGACAGGAGACTACACCTTC. Encoded protein: CASSFVTGDYTF.